The 17 T cell receptor beta chains presented below share a single source sample, sequenced in a study of blood T cell repertoires in COVID-19. Sequencing was performed with immunoSEQ multiplex PCR; in TCRdb, only in-frame clones are kept and a portion is missing. The sample has more than 150,000 clones, approximately 86% seen once; the top ten hold approximately 0.6%. The source material was peripheral blood. These receptors were collected from a man aged 55-75 years with COVID-19, enrolled during active disease.

This clone showed up just a few times. The V and J genes are TRBV4-3 and TRBJ1-5, with D tentatively TRBD1 (5 bases). CDR1 LGHNA and CDR2 YSLEER come from the germline V gene. V gave up 0 bases and J gave up 4 bases, with 10 bases separating them. The CDR3 loop spans 15 amino acids. The CDR3 is CASSQDLGGNQPQHF. CDR3 DNA sequence: TGCGCCAGCAGCCAAGATCTCGGGGGAAATCAGCCCCAGCATTTT.

V usage is TRBV9 and J usage is TRBJ2-1, with D possibly matching TRBD1 (6 bases). Trimming shortened V by 3 bases and J by 4 bases, and 8 bases separated the two germline ends. The CDR3 length is 13 residues. The germline CDR1 and CDR2 sequences are SGDLS and YYNGEE. The CDR3 coding sequence is TGTGCCAGCAGCGGGACAGTTTACAATGAGCAGTTCTTC. Translating it yields CASSGTVYNEQFF.

This clone was observed a single time. The CDR3 spells CASSRTANQPQHF. As DNA, the CDR3 is TGTGCCAGCAGTAGGACAGCAAATCAGCCCCAGCATTTT. The rearrangement joins TRBV6-5 to TRBJ1-5; the D gene is possibly TRBD1 (6 bases). CDR1 is MNHEY, CDR2 SVGAGI, per germline. V lost 5 bases and J lost 4, with 9 bases in between. There are 13 residues in the CDR3.

This rearrangement joins TRBV4-3 to TRBJ2-1; D might be TRBD2 (5 bases). The germline V gene has CDR1 LGHNA and CDR2 YSLEER. V gave up 0 bases and J gave up 3 bases, with 9 bases separating them. This CDR3 is 15 amino acids long. CDR3 protein: CASSQDMTIYNEQFF. In nucleotides, the CDR3 is TGCGCCAGCAGCCAAGATATGACTATCTACAATGAGCAGTTCTTC.

The chain joins TRBV7-9 to TRBJ1-6; 9 positions agree with TRBD1. Germline V gene sequence: CDR1 SEHNR, CDR2 FQNEAQ (reference sequence). V gave up 8 bases and J gave up 9 bases; unmatched junction bases: 11. CDR3 length equals 15 residues. CDR3 in DNA: TGTGCCAGCGCATGGACAGGGGCGTATGGTTCACCCCTCCACTTT. Its translation is CASAWTGAYGSPLHF.

The chain carries TRBV27 and TRBJ2-7; D possibly corresponds to TRBD1 (6 bases). V shed 8 bases and J shed 6 bases, with 20 bases lying between them. Germline V CDR1 and CDR2: MNHEY, SMNVEV (reference sequence). The CDR3 covers 14 residues. The CDR3: CASSRGFQVGEQYF. In DNA, the CDR3 is TGTGCCAGCTCGAGGGGGTTCCAAGTCGGCGAGCAGTACTTC.

The gene calls are TRBV28 and TRBJ2-2, with 8 bases fitting TRBD1. The CDR3 spans 15 residues. The J segment lost 8 bases and the V segment lost 11 bases, leaving 16 bases of the junction unmatched. Germline V gene data show CDR1 as MDHEN and CDR2 as SYDVKM. The CDR3 DNA reads TGTGCCGTAGAGGGGCAGGGGGCGCGATTTGGGGAGCTGTTTTTT. Residues: CAVEGQGARFGELFF.

The chain employs TRBV19 and TRBJ1-2; TRBD1 is a possible D gene (6 bases). V lost 4 bases and J 2 bases, leaving 11 bases between the germline ends. The germline V gene has CDR1 LNHDA and CDR2 SQIVND (reference sequence). This CDR3 spans 14 amino acids. The CDR3 loop reads CASSKNTGNYGYTF. The CDR3 DNA follows: TGTGCCAGTAGTAAGAATACAGGGAACTATGGCTACACCTTC.

V gene TRBV11-2 combines with J gene TRBJ1-6; TRBD1 might be the D (5 bases). The length of the CDR3 is 15 residues. V lost 2 bases and J lost 5, with 10 bases in between. Germline CDR1 SGHAT, CDR2 FQNNGV. CDR3 nucleotides: TGTGCCAGCAGCTTACAGGGCCTCAATAATTCACCCCTCCACTTT. It codes for CASSLQGLNNSPLHF.

The gene calls are TRBV27 and TRBJ2-1; D ambiguous. There are 16 residues in the CDR3. The V and J ends lost 3 bases and 2 bases respectively, with 14 bases between them. Looked up from germline, CDR1 is MNHEY and CDR2 is SMNVEV (reference sequence). The CDR3 region is CASSFHMAAPYNEQFF. The CDR3 DNA reads TGTGCCAGCAGTTTTCACATGGCGGCACCCTACAATGAGCAGTTCTTC.

This clone has a handful of counts. V usage is TRBV7-2 and J usage is TRBJ2-1; 7 nucleotides line up with TRBD1. The V and J ends lost 4 bases and 2 bases, in that order; junction bases with no gene match: 2. CDR1 and CDR2 from the germline V gene are SGHTA and FQGNSA. The CDR3 is made up of 14 amino acids. In nucleotides, the CDR3 is TGTGCCAGCAGCTCGGGACAGCCCTACAATGAGCAGTTCTTC. Its protein is CASSSGQPYNEQFF.

This chain joins TRBV7-2 and TRBJ2-6; 8 bases fit TRBD1. The CDR3 has 16 residues. The germline V gene encodes CDR1 SGHTA and CDR2 FQGNSA. J was trimmed by 4 bases and V by 5 bases; bases with no gene match: 7. In DNA, the CDR3 is TGTGCCAGCAGCCCCCGGACAGGGACGGGGGCCAACGTCCTGACTTTC. Amino acid sequence: CASSPRTGTGANVLTF.

DNA of the CDR3: TGTGCCAGCAGCTTAGGGTCGGGGTTGGGGACCCAGTACTTC. Protein: CASSLGSGLGTQYF. This sequence joins TRBV7-2 and TRBJ2-5; D may be TRBD2 (5 bases). This CDR3 has 14 amino acids. V shed 1 base and J shed 7 bases, with 13 bases lying between them. Germline CDR1 reads SGHTA; CDR2 reads FQGNSA.

The chain combines TRBV5-8 with TRBJ1-1; perhaps TRBD1 as D (5 bases). V lost 3 bases, J lost 1 base, and 16 bases lay in between. Germline CDR1 is SGHTS and CDR2 is YDEGEE. CDR3 length: 16 amino acids. DNA of the CDR3: TGTGCCAGCAGCTCCTGGCGGGGCCTGGGGAACACTGAAGCTTTCTTT. Protein: CASSSWRGLGNTEAFF.

The rearrangement uses TRBV24-1 and TRBJ2-5, with TRBD1 matching over 7 bases. Germline lookup yields CDR1 KGHDR and CDR2 SFDVKD. CDR3 length: 16 amino acids. V lost 4 bases to trimming and J lost 1 base; unmatched junction nucleotides: 8. CDR3 bases: TGTGCCACCAGTGAGCGCTATGGGACAGCCCAAGAGACCCAGTACTTC. This sequence encodes CATSERYGTAQETQYF.

Here the CDR3 reads CASSQVLDGVEAFF. DNA for the CDR3: TGTGCCAGCAGCCAAGTACTCGACGGAGTAGAAGCTTTCTTT. J is TRBJ1-1 and V is TRBV14; D gene ambiguous. Germline values: CDR1 SGHDN, CDR2 FVKESK. Trimming took off 1 base at V and 8 bases at J, with 14 bases between the two ends. This CDR3 is built from 14 residues.

V gene TRBV3-1 (or the pseudogene TRBV3-2) combines with J gene TRBJ2-7, with TRBD2 identical over 8 bases. The germline V gene encodes CDR1 LGHDT and CDR2 YNNKEL (reference sequence). The CDR3 spans 14 residues. Germline trimming cut 1 base from V and 6 bases from J; bases unmatched to any gene: 5. CDR3 in DNA: TGTGCCAGCAGCCAAGGGAGCGGGAGAGGCGAGCAGTACTTC. Residues: CASSQGSGRGEQYF.